A selection of T cell receptor beta chains follows, all from one sample in a study of tumor-infiltrating lymphocytes in localized non-small cell lung cancer. Profiling relied on immunoSEQ multiplex PCR, and the TCRdb table lists in-frame clones only, not all of them. This table holds thousands of clones, around 74% found once. The sample consisted of lung tumor tissue. These receptors all come from a human donor with non-small cell lung cancer. Both conserved end residues are part of each CDR3.

TRBJ2-1 | TRBV5-1 | CASSPQGGLGSYNEQFF
TRBJ2-2 | TRBV4-2 | CASSPRTGGAGELFF
TRBJ1-1 | TRBV14 | CASSQGNTEAFF
TRBJ1-2 | TRBV4-3 | CASSQDHGFFNYGYTF
TRBJ2-3 | TRBV19 | CASSIGALYTQYF
TRBJ1-1 | TRBV11-3 | CASSLGGTGGTEAFF
TRBJ1-2 | TRBV15 | CATSRDIGVNYGYTF
TRBJ2-3 | TRBV20-1 | CRWGTTDTQYF
TRBJ2-2 | TRBV11-2 | CASTAKGPNTGELFF
TRBJ1-5 | TRBV10-3 | CAIGPWDQPQHF
TRBJ1-4 | TRBV5-5 | CASSSGWGSEKLFF
TRBJ1-1 | TRBV29-1 | CSFRRSGGEAFF
TRBJ2-3 | TRBV6-1 | CASSEASPIPDTQYF
TRBJ2-2 | TRBV7-3 | CASSVGKTGELFF
TRBJ2-5 | TRBV19 | CASSIGNRLQETQYF
TRBJ2-7 | TRBV7-3 | CASSLNPPVEQYF
TRBJ1-4 | TRBV6-1 | CASRAGPMNEKLFF
TRBJ2-3 | TRBV6-6 | CASSRGLAGGPDTQYF
TRBJ2-7 | TRBV5-6 | CASSLGRAYEQYF
TRBJ1-2 | TRBV5-6 | CASSRGQGPYGYTF
TRBJ1-1 | TRBV18 | CASSGVNSSYTEAFF
TRBJ2-1 | TRBV28 | CASSASVGAGNEQFF
TRBJ2-3 | TRBV5-5 | CASSPRTGMTDTQYF
TRBJ1-2 | TRBV27 | CASRSQGSYGYTF
TRBJ1-3 | TRBV14 | CASRYGQGAGNTIYF
TRBJ2-7 | TRBV5-4 | CASSKGLAIISEQYF
TRBJ2-5 | TRBV2 | CASTRTGIQETQYF
TRBJ1-2 | TRBV19 | CASSIDHPGTDYGYTF
TRBJ1-5 | TRBV18 | CASSPTGDQPQHF